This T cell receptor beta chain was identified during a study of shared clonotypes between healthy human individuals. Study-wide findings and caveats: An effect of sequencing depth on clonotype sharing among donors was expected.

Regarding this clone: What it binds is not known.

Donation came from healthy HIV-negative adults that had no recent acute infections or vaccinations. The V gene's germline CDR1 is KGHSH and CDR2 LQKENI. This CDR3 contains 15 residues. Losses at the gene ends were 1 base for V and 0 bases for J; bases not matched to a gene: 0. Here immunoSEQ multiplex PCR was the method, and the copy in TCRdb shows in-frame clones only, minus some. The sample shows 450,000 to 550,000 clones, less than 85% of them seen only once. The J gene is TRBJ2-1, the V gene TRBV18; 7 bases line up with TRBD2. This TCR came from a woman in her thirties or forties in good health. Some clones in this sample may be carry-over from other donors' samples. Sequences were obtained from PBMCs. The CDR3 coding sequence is TGTGCCAGCTCACCACAGCGGGACTCCTACAATGAGCAGTTCTTC. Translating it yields CASSPQRDSYNEQFF.